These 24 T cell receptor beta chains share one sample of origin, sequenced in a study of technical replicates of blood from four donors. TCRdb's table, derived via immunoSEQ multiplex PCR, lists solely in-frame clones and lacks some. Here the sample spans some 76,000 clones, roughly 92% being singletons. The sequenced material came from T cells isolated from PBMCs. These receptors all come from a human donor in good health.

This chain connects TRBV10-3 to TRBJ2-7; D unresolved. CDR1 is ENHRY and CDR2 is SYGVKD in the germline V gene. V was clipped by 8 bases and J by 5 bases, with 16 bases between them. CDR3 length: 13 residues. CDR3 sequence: CAIASLEPNEQYF. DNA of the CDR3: TGTGCCATCGCCTCTCTTGAGCCGAACGAGCAGTACTTC.

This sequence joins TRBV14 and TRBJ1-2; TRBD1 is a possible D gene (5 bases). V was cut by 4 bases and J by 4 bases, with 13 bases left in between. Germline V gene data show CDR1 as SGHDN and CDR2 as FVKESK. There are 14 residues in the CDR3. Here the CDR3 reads CASSLSGVGYGYTF. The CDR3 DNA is TGTGCCAGCAGCCTGTCGGGGGTTGGCTATGGCTACACCTTC.

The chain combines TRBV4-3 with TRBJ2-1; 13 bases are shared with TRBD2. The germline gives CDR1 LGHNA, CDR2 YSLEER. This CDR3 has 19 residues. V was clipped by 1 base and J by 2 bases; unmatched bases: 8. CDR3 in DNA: TGCGCCAGCAGCCAAGTAACTAGCGGGAGGGCCCGGGCCTACAATGAGCAGTTCTTC. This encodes CASSQVTSGRARAYNEQFF.

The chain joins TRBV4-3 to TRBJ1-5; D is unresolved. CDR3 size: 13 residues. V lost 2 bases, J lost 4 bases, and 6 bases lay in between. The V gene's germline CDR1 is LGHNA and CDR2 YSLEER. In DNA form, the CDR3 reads TGCGCCAGCAGCCAACAGGTAAATCAGCCCCAGCATTTT. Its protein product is CASSQQVNQPQHF.

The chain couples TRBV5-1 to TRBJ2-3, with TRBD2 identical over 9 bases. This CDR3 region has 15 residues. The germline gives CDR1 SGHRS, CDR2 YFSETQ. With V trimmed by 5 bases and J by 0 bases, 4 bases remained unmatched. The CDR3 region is CASRAGGYSTDTQYF. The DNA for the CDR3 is TGCGCCAGCAGGGCGGGAGGGTATAGCACAGATACGCAGTATTTT.

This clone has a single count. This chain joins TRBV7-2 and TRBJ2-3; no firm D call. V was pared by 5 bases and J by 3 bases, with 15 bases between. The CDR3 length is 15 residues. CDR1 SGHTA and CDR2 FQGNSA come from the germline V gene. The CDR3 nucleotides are TGTGCCAGCAGCCTCCGCGGTCGGCCGACAGATACGCAGTATTTT. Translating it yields CASSLRGRPTDTQYF.

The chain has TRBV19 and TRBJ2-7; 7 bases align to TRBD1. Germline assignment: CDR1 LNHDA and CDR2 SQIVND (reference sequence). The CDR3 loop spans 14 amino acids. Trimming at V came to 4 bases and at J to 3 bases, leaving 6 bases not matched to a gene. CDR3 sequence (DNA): TGTGCCAGTAGTACCCAGACAGGGAACTACGAGCAGTACTTC. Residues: CASSTQTGNYEQYF.

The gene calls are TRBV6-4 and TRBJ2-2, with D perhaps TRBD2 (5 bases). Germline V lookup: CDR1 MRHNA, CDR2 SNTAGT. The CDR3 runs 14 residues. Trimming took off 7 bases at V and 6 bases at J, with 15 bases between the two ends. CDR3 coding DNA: TGTGCCAGCAAAACCGGGGTTTTTGCCGGGGAGCTGTTTTTT. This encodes CASKTGVFAGELFF.

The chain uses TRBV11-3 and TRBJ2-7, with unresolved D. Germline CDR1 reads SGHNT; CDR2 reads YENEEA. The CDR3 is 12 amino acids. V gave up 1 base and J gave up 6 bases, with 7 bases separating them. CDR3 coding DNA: TGTGCCAGCAGCTTAGGAGGCTCCGAGCAGTACTTC. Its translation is CASSLGGSEQYF.

CDR3 sequence reads: CASSPPGTGETQYF. The DNA of the CDR3 is TGCGCCAGCAGCCCGCCGGGGACAGGAGAGACCCAGTACTTC. The J gene is TRBJ2-5, the V gene TRBV4-1, with 8 bases lining up with TRBD1. The V segment lost 4 bases and the J segment 4 bases; nucleotides outside the gene matches: 5. CDR1 is MGHRA and CDR2 is YSYEKL in the germline V gene. The CDR3 has 14 amino acids.

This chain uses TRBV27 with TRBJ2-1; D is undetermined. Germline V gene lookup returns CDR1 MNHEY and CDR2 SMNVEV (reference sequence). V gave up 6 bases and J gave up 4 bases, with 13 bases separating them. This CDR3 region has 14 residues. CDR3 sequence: CASSLLETYNEQFF. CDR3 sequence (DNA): TGTGCCAGCAGCTTACTGGAGACTTACAATGAGCAGTTCTTC.

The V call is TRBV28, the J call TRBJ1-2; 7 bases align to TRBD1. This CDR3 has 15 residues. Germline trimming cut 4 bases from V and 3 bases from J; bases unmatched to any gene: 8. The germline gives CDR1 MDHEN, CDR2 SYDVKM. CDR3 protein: CASSSEAGGHYGYTF. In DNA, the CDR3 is TGTGCCAGCAGTTCCGAGGCAGGGGGTCACTATGGCTACACCTTC.

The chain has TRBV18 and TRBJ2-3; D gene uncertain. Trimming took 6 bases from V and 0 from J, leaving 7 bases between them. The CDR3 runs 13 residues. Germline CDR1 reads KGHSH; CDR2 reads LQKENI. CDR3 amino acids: CASSPLSTDTQYF. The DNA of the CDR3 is TGTGCCAGCTCGCCATTAAGCACAGATACGCAGTATTTT. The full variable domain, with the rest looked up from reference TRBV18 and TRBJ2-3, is NAGVMQNPRHLVRRRGQEARLRCSPMKGHSHVYWYRQLPEEGLKFMVYLQKENIIDESGMPKERFSAEFPKEGPSILRIQQVVRGDSAAYFCASSPLSTDTQYFGPGTRLTVL.

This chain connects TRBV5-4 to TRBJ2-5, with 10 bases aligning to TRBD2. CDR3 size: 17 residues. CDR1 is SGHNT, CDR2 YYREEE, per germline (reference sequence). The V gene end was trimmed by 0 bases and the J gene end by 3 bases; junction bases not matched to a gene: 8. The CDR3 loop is CASSLAHQREGEETQYF. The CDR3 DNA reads TGTGCCAGCAGCTTGGCCCACCAGCGGGAGGGGGAAGAGACCCAGTACTTC.

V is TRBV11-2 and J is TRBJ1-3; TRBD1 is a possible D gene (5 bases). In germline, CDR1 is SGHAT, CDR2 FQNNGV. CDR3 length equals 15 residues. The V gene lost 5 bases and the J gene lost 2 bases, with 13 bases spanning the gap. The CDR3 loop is CASSLGRTTGNTIYF. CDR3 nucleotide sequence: TGTGCCAGCAGCCTCGGACGGACAACTGGAAACACCATATATTTT.

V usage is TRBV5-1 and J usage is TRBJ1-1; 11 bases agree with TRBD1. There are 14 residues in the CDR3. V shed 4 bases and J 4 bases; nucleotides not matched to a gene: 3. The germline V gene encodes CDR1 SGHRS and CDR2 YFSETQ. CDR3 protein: CASSRGQGGTEAFF. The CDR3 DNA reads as TGCGCCAGCAGCCGGGGACAGGGGGGCACTGAAGCTTTCTTT.

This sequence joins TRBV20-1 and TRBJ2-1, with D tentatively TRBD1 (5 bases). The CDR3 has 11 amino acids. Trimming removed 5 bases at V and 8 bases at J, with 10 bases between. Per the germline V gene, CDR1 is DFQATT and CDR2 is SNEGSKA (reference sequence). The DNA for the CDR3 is TGCAGTGCTCTCCAGGGCCATGAGCAGTTCTTC. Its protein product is CSALQGHEQFF.

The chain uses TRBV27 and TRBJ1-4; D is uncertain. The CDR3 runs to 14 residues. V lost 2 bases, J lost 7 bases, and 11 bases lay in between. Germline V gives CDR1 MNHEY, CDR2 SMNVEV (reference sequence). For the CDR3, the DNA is TGTGCCAGCAGTTTAAAAGCTTTAACTGAAAAACTGTTTTTT. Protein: CASSLKALTEKLFF.

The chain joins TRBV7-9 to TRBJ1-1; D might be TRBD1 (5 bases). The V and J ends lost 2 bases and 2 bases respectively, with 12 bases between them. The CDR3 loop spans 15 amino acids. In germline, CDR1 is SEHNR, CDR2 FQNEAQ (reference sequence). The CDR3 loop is CASSLQGMGNTEAFF. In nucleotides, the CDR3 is TGTGCCAGCAGCTTACAGGGTATGGGCAACACTGAAGCTTTCTTT.

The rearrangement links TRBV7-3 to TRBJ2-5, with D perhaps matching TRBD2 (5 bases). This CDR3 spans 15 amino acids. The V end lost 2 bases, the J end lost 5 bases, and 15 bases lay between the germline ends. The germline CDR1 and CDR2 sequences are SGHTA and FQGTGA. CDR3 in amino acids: CASSLSSGSWETQYF. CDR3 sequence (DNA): TGTGCCAGCAGCTTATCCAGCGGAAGCTGGGAGACCCAGTACTTC.

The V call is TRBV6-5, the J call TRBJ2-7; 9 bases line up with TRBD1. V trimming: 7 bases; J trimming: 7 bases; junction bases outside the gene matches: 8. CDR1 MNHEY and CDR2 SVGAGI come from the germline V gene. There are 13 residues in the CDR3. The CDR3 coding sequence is TGTGCCAGCAAAACCGGGACAGGGCGAGAGCAGTACTTC. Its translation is CASKTGTGREQYF.

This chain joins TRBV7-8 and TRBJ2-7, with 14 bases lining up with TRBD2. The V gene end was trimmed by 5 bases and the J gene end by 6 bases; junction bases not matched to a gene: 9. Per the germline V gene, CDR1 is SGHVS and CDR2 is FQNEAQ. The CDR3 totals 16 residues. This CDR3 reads CASSPHRLAGGPEQYF. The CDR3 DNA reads TGTGCCAGCAGCCCCCACCGACTAGCGGGAGGGCCCGAGCAGTACTTC.

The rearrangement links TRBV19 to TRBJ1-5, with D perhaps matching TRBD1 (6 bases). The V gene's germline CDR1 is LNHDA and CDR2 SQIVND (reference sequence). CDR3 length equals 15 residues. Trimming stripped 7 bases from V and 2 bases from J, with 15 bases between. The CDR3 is CASTLQGGGNQPQHF. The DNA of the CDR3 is TGTGCCAGTACACTACAGGGTGGAGGCAATCAGCCCCAGCATTTT.

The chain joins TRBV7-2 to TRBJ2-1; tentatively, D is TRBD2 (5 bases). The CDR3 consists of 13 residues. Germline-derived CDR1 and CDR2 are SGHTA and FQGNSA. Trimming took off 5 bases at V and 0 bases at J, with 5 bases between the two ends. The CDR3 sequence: CASSGSSYNEQFF. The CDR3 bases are TGTGCCAGCAGCGGGAGCTCCTACAATGAGCAGTTCTTC.